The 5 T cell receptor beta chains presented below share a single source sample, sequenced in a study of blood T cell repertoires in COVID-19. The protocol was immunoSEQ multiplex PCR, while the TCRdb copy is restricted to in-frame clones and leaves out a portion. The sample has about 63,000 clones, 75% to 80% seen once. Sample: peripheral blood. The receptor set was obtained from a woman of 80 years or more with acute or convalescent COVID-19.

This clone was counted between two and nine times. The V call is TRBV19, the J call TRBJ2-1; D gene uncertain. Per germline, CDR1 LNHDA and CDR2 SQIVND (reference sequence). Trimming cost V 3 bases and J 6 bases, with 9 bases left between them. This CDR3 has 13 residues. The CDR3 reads CASSIGPGNEQFF. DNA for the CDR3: TGTGCCAGTAGTATCGGTCCAGGCAATGAGCAGTTCTTC.

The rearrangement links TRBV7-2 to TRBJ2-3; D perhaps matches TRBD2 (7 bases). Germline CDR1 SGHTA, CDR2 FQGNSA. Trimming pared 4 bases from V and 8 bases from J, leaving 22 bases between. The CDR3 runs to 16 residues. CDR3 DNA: TGTGCCAGCAGCTCCCGGGGGGCGGGGCGCATTGGTACGCAGTATTTT. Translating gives CASSSRGAGRIGTQYF.

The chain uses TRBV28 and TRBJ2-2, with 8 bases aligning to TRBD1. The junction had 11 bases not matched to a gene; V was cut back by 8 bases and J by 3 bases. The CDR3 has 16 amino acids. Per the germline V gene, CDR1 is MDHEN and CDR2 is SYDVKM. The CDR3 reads CASSSRAGGHTGELFF. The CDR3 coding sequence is TGTGCCAGCTCCTCAAGGGCAGGGGGCCACACCGGGGAGCTGTTTTTT.

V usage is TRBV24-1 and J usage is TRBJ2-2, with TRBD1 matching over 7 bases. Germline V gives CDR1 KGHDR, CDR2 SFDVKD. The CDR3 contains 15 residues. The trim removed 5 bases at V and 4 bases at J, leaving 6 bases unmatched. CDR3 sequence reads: CATSGYRGSTGELFF. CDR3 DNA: TGTGCCACCAGTGGATACAGGGGAAGCACCGGGGAGCTGTTTTTT.

As DNA, the CDR3 is TGTGCCTGGAGCGAACAGGGGGCCTTCTCTGGAAACACCATATATTTT. This codes for CAWSEQGAFSGNTIYF. The chain joins TRBV30 to TRBJ1-3; 9 bases line up with TRBD1. The CDR3 has 16 residues. CDR1 is GTSNPN, CDR2 SVGIG, per germline (reference sequence). The J segment lost 0 bases and the V segment lost 3 bases, leaving 6 bases of the junction unmatched.